This T cell receptor beta chain was recorded in a study of PD-L1 blockade in urothelial cancer. Study observations and caveats: Enhanced expansion of tumor-associated blood clones at 3 weeks characterized durable-benefit patients. Pretreatment clonality of the blood TCR repertoire below the median was predictive of superior survival.

Pretreatment sampling and on-treatment sampling together yielded between 1 and 8 samples for each patient. Comment on this clone: No antigen is known for it.

Every PCR got spiked synthetic TCR analog templates. Profiling relied on immunoSEQ multiplex PCR, and the TCRdb table lists in-frame clones only, not all of them. The sample yields 28,000 or so clones, 86% seen once. Specimen: PBMCs, collected around atezolizumab (anti-PD-L1) treatment. This receptor was taken from a man in his sixties with urothelial cancer.

CDR3 sequence (DNA): TGTGCCAGCAGATCCCCGGGACAGCAAGAGACCCAGTACTTC. This gives the protein CASRSPGQQETQYF. The chain is built from TRBV25-1 and TRBJ2-5; TRBD1 matches at 7 bases. CDR1 MGHDK and CDR2 SYGVNS come from the germline V gene. Trimming at V came to 6 bases and at J to 2 bases, leaving 6 bases not matched to a gene. This CDR3 has 14 amino acids.